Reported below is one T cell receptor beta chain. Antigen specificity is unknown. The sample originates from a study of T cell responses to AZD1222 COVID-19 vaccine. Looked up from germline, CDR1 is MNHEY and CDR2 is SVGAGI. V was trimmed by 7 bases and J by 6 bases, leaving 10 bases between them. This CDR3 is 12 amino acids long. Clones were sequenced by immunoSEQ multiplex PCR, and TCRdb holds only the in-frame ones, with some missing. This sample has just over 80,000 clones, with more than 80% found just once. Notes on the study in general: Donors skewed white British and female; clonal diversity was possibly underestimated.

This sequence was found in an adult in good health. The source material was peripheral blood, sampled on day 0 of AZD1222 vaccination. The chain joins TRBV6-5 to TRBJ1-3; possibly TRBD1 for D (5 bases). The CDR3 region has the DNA TGTGCCAGCACGCAGGGCGAAAACACCATATATTTT. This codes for CASTQGENTIYF.